This T cell receptor beta chain was identified in a study of cytomegalovirus exposure and HLA in healthy donors listed by TCRdb under 2017. A note on the overall study: In an earlier analysis of approximately 640 of the donors, approximately 260 Gb of sequence data and 95 million to 130 million unique TCR beta sequences from 150 million to 200 million T cells were reported. An early release that covered about 600 HLA-typed donors contained approximately 300 gigabases of sequencing data and tens of millions of unique TCR sequences. Of the 300 to 500 genotyped donors, 70% to 90% were placed in the genetic ancestry cluster associated with self-reported Caucasian donors. The study aimed to test whether cataloging public T cell receptors could reveal signatures of past pathogen exposure. The study profiled the T cell repertoires of around 700 subjects by immunosequencing and related them to cytomegalovirus serostatus. Besides the first cohort of roughly 640 subjects, a separate validation cohort made up of 120 different subjects was used. To predict cytomegalovirus infection status, the study combined high-throughput TCR immunosequencing, statistical association of individual TCRs with disease status, and machine learning. A later analysis re-examined previously published TCR beta repertoires from about 670 donors and added high-resolution HLA genotyping to investigate patterns of TCR occurrence. Rather than drawing on any new phenotypic data, the later analysis identified candidate immune exposures from TCR beta sequences and the way those sequences occurred across donors. To decide whether each TCR beta V gene segment behaved as functional or pseudogenic, an earlier analysis of some 570 of the donors relied on high-throughput TCR beta sequencing. Alongside the repertoire data, information on donor age, sex, ethnicity and CMV serostatus was compiled. A later genetic analysis took genome-wide SNP genotypes for about three fifths of the 666 donors and used that subset as a discovery cohort. Every repertoire in the discovery cohort had been generated on one and the same sequencing platform. Class I and class II HLA loci were covered by the typing at four-digit resolution. Typing coverage varied by locus: 629-630 donors for A, B, C, DRB1 and DQB1; more than 500 for DQA1; about 570 for DPA1; 450 to 480 for DPB1. Roughly 5 DR-DQ haplotypes were handled as single units for association and clustering, since linkage in the cohort was strong. Across some 400 genotyped donors of the cohort, an average of approximately 200,000 unique TCR beta nucleotide sequences per donor were sequenced, and roughly 18% of those sequences were non-productive. Study-wide conclusions, independent of this receptor: In an earlier analysis of roughly 560 of the donors, most TCR beta V segments were observed in productive rearrangements about 90% or about 30% of the time, broadly matching IMGT annotations. According to the authors, the approach could potentially be generalized to other disease states and immunological phenotypes. A cluster of highly shared sequence variants was judged likely to be a technical artifact of the sequencing pipeline. The study gave a list of 150 to 200 TCR beta chains associated with cytomegalovirus. A further reported finding was that TCR beta sequences accurately predicted the HLA-A and HLA-B alleles for most subjects in the first cohort. According to a later analysis, parvovirus B19, influenza, CMV and Epstein-Barr virus appeared linked to several top co-occurrence clusters. Sequencing depth was assumed to be roughly uniform across donors in the presence/absence analyses, though that assumption may not hold. Only TCR beta chains were sequenced in this cohort, and the absence of alpha or paired-chain data limited detectable features. V-gene and J-gene trimming of TCR beta chains was associated with a missense DCLRE1C variant in a later genetic analysis, and the association was replicated in an independent cohort. In a later analysis, HLA-associated TCR beta chains showed more clonal expansion and lower generation probabilities than non-associated chains that were equally common. Most TCR sequences were observed very rarely across donors, whereas some public TCRs were present in many individuals. Three of the identified cytomegalovirus-associated TCR beta chains were confirmed in vitro to be specific for cytomegalovirus antigens. Correlated functional status among segregating V segments might be attributable to linkage disequilibrium, but an unknown experimental factor could not be ruled out. Cytomegalovirus status was reported to be diagnosed by the classifier with high specificity and sensitivity in both the original and validation cohorts. According to a later analysis, most CMV-associated TCR beta chains appeared to be HLA-restricted, and the HLA associations seemed to be driven largely by CMV exposure. According to a later analysis, TCR association rates differed among HLA loci, with DRB1 alleles showing the most associated TCRs and HLA-C alleles showing the fewest. Some IMGT-functional V segments, including TRBV6-2 and TRBV6-3, could not be told apart with the 87-base-pair reads, so those segments were excluded. Over 15 rarely observed V segments, including chromosome 9 orphons, were excluded from the earlier analysis of a few hundred of the donors because counts were too low. When HLA alleles, especially DR and DQ, strongly co-occurred, attributing TCR associations to individual alleles was difficult. At a false discovery rate of 0.05, a later analysis linked some 18,000 TCR beta sequences to specific HLA alleles. For the cohort, immune exposure information was limited to CMV serostatus. Because some donors lacked HLA typing at each locus, the association tests relied only on the typed subset. According to a later genetic analysis, donors in an Asian-associated ancestry cluster had fewer N-insertions in productive TCRs than the roughly 670-donor mean.

Regarding this clone: Its antigen specificity is not known. Base quality data are lacking; no much larger clone is found one base away.

The protocol used for the library was the immunoSEQ multiplex PCR assay. A mixture of 60 forward primers for TCR Vbeta segments and 13 reverse primers for TCR Jbeta segments was used in the multiplex PCR. Amplification of the CDR3 region of rearranged TCR beta genes was performed with a multiplex PCR assay on genomic DNA. The amplified TCR beta libraries were sequenced on the Illumina HiSeq System as 87-base-pair reads. Turning to the authors' computational methods: A later analysis tallied tens of millions of unique TCR beta chains across the roughly 610 repertoires, and approximately 11 million of those chains were shared by two or more donors. Raw reads were error-corrected and collapsed into unique sequences with a nearest-neighbor algorithm that merged closely related sequences to remove PCR and sequencing errors. To assign V, D and J gene segments, CDR3 sequences were aligned to IMGT reference sequences. Each retained sequence needed at least a six-nucleotide match to both a V gene segment and a J gene segment. A rearrangement counted as productive if the CDR3 had no stop codons and remained in frame with V and J, and every other rearrangement counted as non-productive. Following IMGT convention, CDR3 was defined as the stretch from the second conserved V-encoded cysteine to the conserved J-encoded phenylalanine. Sequences without an unambiguous match to a single V gene segment were excluded from the earlier analysis of a few hundred of the donors. An earlier analysis of several hundred of the donors called V segments functional above 56.7% productive rearrangements and segregating when the between-donor standard deviation exceeded 5%. A statistical classification framework was developed to diagnose cytomegalovirus status using the catalog of TCR beta chain sequences. A later analysis assigned V and J genes by comparing TCR nucleotide sequences with IMGT/GENE-DB human TR gene sequences. The TCRdist pipeline was used in a later analysis to assign CDR3 sequences and most-parsimonious VDJ recombination scenarios. In a later analysis, each TCR beta chain was defined by its CDR3 amino acid sequence together with its V-gene family, and reads without a unique V-gene family were excluded. In a later analysis, fewer than 650 highly shared, low-generation-probability nucleotide sequences were removed to address suspected cross-contamination and a sequencing artifact. In a later analysis, a clonal expansion index for each public chain was calculated from normalized within-repertoire ranks of inferred template counts. In a later analysis, generation probabilities were computed with a VDJ recombination model fitted to out-of-frame rearrangements, and the resulting probabilities were checked against IGoR. In a later analysis, TCR-TCR, TCR-HLA and TCR-CMV co-occurrence was scored with hypergeometric tests, and a repertoire-size bias correction was applied to TCR pairs. A later analysis estimated false discovery rates by permuting HLA or CMV assignments 20 times. A later analysis grouped co-occurring TCRs with DBSCAN, adding TCRdist sequence similarity when clustering within HLA-allele-positive subsets. Co-occurrence clustering excluded repertoires with fewer than 30,000 or more than 120,000 public chains, plus five with anomalous nucleotide sharing. The table was pulled from immuneACCESS by TCRdb, which kept in-frame rearrangements only. Such tables lose some clones; where checked, under half of the loss comes from unresolved V genes, and the rest has no known cause. V, J and clone size are those of that table, while D and trimming were read from the DNA. The sample data list around 180,000 clones, and approximately 80% of these were observed just once. The ten top clones hold 2% to 2.5% of the sample.

Via the germline V gene, CDR1 is SGDLS and CDR2 YYNGEE. The CDR3 sequence holds 19 residues, the cysteine and phenylalanine included. Only the CDR3 portion is preserved as DNA: 57 bases, with reading frame beginning at the first base. The cohort consisted of 670 or so healthy bone marrow donors. At the time of sampling, all cohort members were nominally healthy, though unrecorded immune exposures were likely present. The donor was CMV seronegative and belonged to the group of more than 300 seronegative cohort members. A peripheral blood sample was provided by each donor, and peripheral blood mononuclear cells were used for TCR beta sequencing. Genomic DNA was extracted from the blood cell samples with the Qiagen DNeasy Blood Extraction Kit.

Sequencing input: PBMCs. Here the chain combines TRBV9 and TRBJ2-5, with TRBD2 as a weak D call on 5 bases. Gene TRBJ2-7 matches the end of the DNA better, so the J call may be wrong. The clonotype was recovered from a male donor in good health and CMV-seronegative. The CDR3 region has the sequence CASSVATAGLGRNSYEQYF. The DNA sequence is given as TGTGCCAGCAGCGTAGCTACTGCCGGACTTGGCAGGAACTCCTACGAGCAGTACTTC.